This T cell receptor (beta chain) was identified during a study of CD8+ T cells in alopecia areata. Study-level results: Clonality in lesional scalp, especially alopecia totalis/universalis, exceeded that of normal scalp.

There are 11 residues in the CDR3. Trimming removed 5 bases at V and 6 bases at J, with 8 bases between. The germline V gene encodes CDR1 SQVTM and CDR2 ANQGSEA. It was cDNA, reverse transcribed from extracted RNA, that served as the sequencing template. The protocol was immunoSEQ multiplex PCR, while the TCRdb copy is restricted to in-frame clones and leaves out a portion. The table has around 70,000 clones, around 29% seen once. About this clone itself: Its antigen is not identified.

Documented treatment: oral pan-JAK inhibitor, 5-10 mg twice daily. Peripheral blood and lesional scalp punch biopsies came from alopecia areata patients. CD4+ and CD8+ T cells were sorted from PBMCs stained for CD3, CD4 and CD8. The material sequenced was CD8+ T cells sorted from blood, taken at week 4, from a patient treated with tofacitinib. The source is a human donor with alopecia areata. The rearrangement links TRBV29-1 to TRBJ2-4, with D unresolved. CDR3 nucleotides: TGCAGCGTTCATGTCCGAAACATTCAGTACTTC. It encodes CSVHVRNIQYF.